The 22 T cell receptor beta chains listed next were all sequenced from one sample in a study of blood T cell repertoires in COVID-19. Clones were sequenced by immunoSEQ multiplex PCR, and TCRdb holds only the in-frame ones, with some missing. This table holds about 62,000 clones, roughly 80% found once. Material: peripheral blood. These receptors were taken from a man aged 55 to 70 with acute or convalescent COVID-19.

The chain links TRBV18 to TRBJ2-3; TRBD1 aligns across 7 bases. Germline V gene sequence: CDR1 KGHSH, CDR2 LQKENI. The CDR3 spans 14 residues. V was clipped by 0 bases and J by 5 bases; unmatched bases: 2. For the CDR3, the DNA is TGTGCCAGCTCACCACCGACAGGGCGAGATACGCAGTATTTT. It is translated as CASSPPTGRDTQYF.

The V gene is TRBV2, the J gene TRBJ2-5; TRBD2 is a possible D gene (6 bases). The length of the CDR3 is 15 residues. The germline V gene encodes CDR1 SNHLY and CDR2 FYNNEI. V was trimmed by 2 bases and J by 5 bases, leaving 15 bases between them. The CDR3 DNA reads as TGTGCCAGCAGTGAATACGACGGGAGTGGGGAGACCCAGTACTTC. Translating gives CASSEYDGSGETQYF.

The chain is built from TRBV30 and TRBJ2-6; tentatively, D is TRBD1 (6 bases). The CDR3 consists of 17 residues. Trimming took 5 bases from V and 2 from J, leaving 19 bases between them. Germline loops: CDR1 GTSNPN, CDR2 SVGIG (reference sequence). CDR3 region: CAWVFGGLTPGANVLTF. CDR3 bases: TGTGCCTGGGTCTTTGGGGGCCTCACCCCTGGGGCCAACGTCCTGACTTTC.

The chain is built from TRBV9 and TRBJ1-1, with unresolved D. V lost 1 base, J lost 5 bases, and 12 bases lay in between. This CDR3 is 14 amino acids long. CDR1 is SGDLS and CDR2 is YYNGEE in the germline V gene. As DNA, the CDR3 is TGTGCCAGCAGCGTATTCCCCTCCGAGACTGAAGCTTTCTTT. Protein: CASSVFPSETEAFF.

CDR3 DNA sequence: TGTGCCAGCAGACACAGGCCTGTTGACAATGAGCAGTTCTTC. The encoded protein is CASRHRPVDNEQFF. The V gene is TRBV7-2, the J gene TRBJ2-1, with D tentatively TRBD1 (5 bases). V lost 6 bases and J 5 bases, leaving 14 bases between the germline ends. The germline CDR1 and CDR2 sequences are SGHTA and FQGNSA. The CDR3 spans 14 residues.

The CDR3 spells CASSTSNPRTSPFYEQYF. The CDR3 DNA sequence: TGTGCCAGCAGTACCTCGAACCCCCGGACTAGCCCCTTCTACGAGCAGTACTTC. The genes are TRBV4-2 and TRBJ2-7, with TRBD2 matching over 8 bases. Germline V gene data show CDR1 as LGHNA and CDR2 as YNFKEQ. V lost 6 bases to trimming and J lost 3 bases; unmatched junction nucleotides: 19. CDR3 length: 18 residues.

The chain recombines TRBV7-9 with TRBJ1-1; D gene unclear. Germline CDR1 SEHNR, CDR2 FQNEAQ (reference sequence). This CDR3 contains 13 residues. Trimming pared 5 bases from V and 4 bases from J, leaving 11 bases between. DNA of the CDR3: TGTGCCAGCAGCGTCAAAACAGCCACTGAAGCTTTCTTT. Its translation is CASSVKTATEAFF.

The chain employs TRBV30 and TRBJ1-3, with a weak D call TRBD1 (5 bases). Trimming removed 0 bases at V and 4 bases at J, with 13 bases between. The CDR3 contains 15 residues. Germline V lookup: CDR1 GTSNPN, CDR2 SVGIG (reference sequence). CDR3 loop: CAWSVRGVKGNTIYF. CDR3 coding DNA: TGTGCCTGGAGTGTACGGGGGGTAAAGGGAAACACCATATATTTT.

V and J are TRBV9 and TRBJ2-5; D possibly corresponds to TRBD2 (6 bases). V was shortened by 2 bases and J by 3 bases, with 8 bases between the two germline ends. The CDR3 loop spans 13 amino acids. Germline CDR1 and CDR2: SGDLS and YYNGEE. CDR3 loop: CASSVGRKETQYF. The CDR3 bases are TGTGCCAGCAGCGTTGGGAGGAAAGAGACCCAGTACTTC.

The rearrangement joins TRBV2 to TRBJ1-5; 8 bases are shared with TRBD1. The CDR3 sequence is 16 residues long. Germline V CDR1 and CDR2: SNHLY, FYNNEI. With V trimmed by 2 bases and J by 1 base, 4 bases remained unmatched. CDR3 sequence reads: CASSERQGWSNQPQHF. CDR3 sequence (DNA): TGTGCCAGCAGTGAACGACAGGGGTGGAGCAATCAGCCCCAGCATTTT.

This clone was counted once. The chain has TRBV5-1 and TRBJ1-1; the match to TRBD1 covers 8 bases. There are 15 residues in the CDR3. Germline CDR1 is SGHRS and CDR2 is YFSETQ. Trimming cost V 5 bases and J 0 bases; bases outside gene matches: 6. The CDR3 here is CASRAGGALNTEAFF. For the CDR3, the DNA is TGCGCCAGCAGGGCAGGGGGCGCCCTGAACACTGAAGCTTTCTTT.

The chain carries TRBV28 and TRBJ2-3; weak D call: TRBD2 (6 bases). This CDR3 has 15 residues. Germline CDR1 MDHEN, CDR2 SYDVKM. V gave up 1 base and J gave up 3 bases, with 11 bases separating them. The CDR3 reads CASSLSTGRTDTQYF. The CDR3 bases are TGTGCCAGCAGTTTATCTACTGGGAGGACAGATACGCAGTATTTT.

The chain joins TRBV19 to TRBJ2-7; TRBD1 matches 10 bases. Germline V gene sequence: CDR1 LNHDA, CDR2 SQIVND (reference sequence). J was trimmed by 2 bases and V by 3 bases; bases with no gene match: 4. CDR3 length: 15 residues. This chain's CDR3 is CASSIGTGAPYEQYF. In nucleotides, the CDR3 is TGTGCCAGTAGTATCGGGACAGGGGCGCCCTACGAGCAGTACTTC.

The chain has TRBV6-2 or TRBV6-3 and TRBJ1-1; 7 bases agree with TRBD1. Per germline, CDR1 MNHEY and CDR2 SVGEGT. The CDR3 extends over 13 amino acids. Trimming took 4 bases from V and 6 from J; bases not matched to a gene: 5. CDR3 amino acids: CASSFLTGSEAFF. For the CDR3, the DNA is TGTGCCAGCAGTTTTTTGACAGGGTCTGAAGCTTTCTTT.

This chain uses TRBV4-3 with TRBJ1-6; 10 bases are a match to TRBD1. This CDR3 region has 16 residues. Trimming removed 1 base from V and 8 bases from J; junction bases left unmatched: 5. CDR1 and CDR2 (germline): LGHNA, YSLEER. CDR3 amino acids: CASSQVVGTGDSPLHF. The DNA for the CDR3 is TGCGCCAGCAGCCAAGTGGTGGGGACAGGGGATTCACCCCTCCACTTT.

This chain joins TRBV11-3 and TRBJ2-2; D is unclear. Germline CDR1 SGHNT, CDR2 YENEEA. V lost 5 bases, J lost 3 bases, and 13 bases lay in between. This CDR3 spans 15 amino acids. The CDR3 reads CASSPHDGYTGELFF. The CDR3 bases are TGTGCCAGCAGCCCGCACGACGGGTACACCGGGGAGCTGTTTTTT.

Here the CDR3 DNA reads TGTGCCAGCAGTTGGGGACAGCTAACTAATGAAAAACTGTTTTTT. Its translation is CASSWGQLTNEKLFF. The rearrangement uses TRBV28 and TRBJ1-4; TRBD1 matches at 7 bases. The length of the CDR3 is 15 residues. In germline, CDR1 is MDHEN, CDR2 SYDVKM. J lost 1 base, V lost 4 bases, and 3 bases had no gene match.

V gene TRBV3-1 (or the pseudogene TRBV3-2) combines with J gene TRBJ2-2; 9 nucleotides match TRBD1. Trimming removed 1 base from V and 4 bases from J; junction bases left unmatched: 4. The germline V gene encodes CDR1 LGHDT and CDR2 YNNKEL (reference sequence). This CDR3 is built from 16 residues. The CDR3 loop is CASSQVDRGSTGELFF. CDR3 in DNA: TGTGCCAGCAGCCAAGTGGACAGGGGCAGCACCGGGGAGCTGTTTTTT.

The V call is TRBV27, the J call TRBJ2-1, with 7 bases identical to TRBD1. The CDR3 is 16 residues long. J lost 3 bases, V lost 5 bases, and 10 bases had no gene match. Germline values: CDR1 MNHEY, CDR2 SMNVEV (reference sequence). The CDR3 sequence: CASSPKGAGFYNEQFF. CDR3 DNA sequence: TGTGCCAGCAGTCCAAAGGGGGCGGGTTTCTACAATGAGCAGTTCTTC.

The V gene is TRBV7-9, the J gene TRBJ1-1, with D perhaps matching TRBD1 (5 bases). Germline loops: CDR1 SEHNR, CDR2 FQNEAQ (reference sequence). This CDR3 has 17 residues. V gave up 2 bases and J gave up 3 bases, with 19 bases separating them. The CDR3 here is CASSLPRAGGTDTEAFF. The CDR3 DNA is TGTGCCAGCAGCTTACCAAGAGCAGGAGGGACGGACACTGAAGCTTTCTTT.

This clone was seen more than once but under ten times. The chain combines TRBV28 with TRBJ2-1; 7 bases are a match to TRBD1. Germline CDR1 MDHEN, CDR2 SYDVKM. V gave up 4 bases and J gave up 9 bases; unmatched junction bases: 24. CDR3 size: 19 residues. CDR3 DNA: TGTGCCAGCAGTTGGTCTCTAGGGGGCGGCTTAAAAAAATGGGGTGAGCAGTTCTTC. Its translation is CASSWSLGGGLKKWGEQFF.

The chain couples TRBV3-1 (or the pseudogene TRBV3-2) to TRBJ1-1; D might be TRBD1 (6 bases). CDR3 length: 14 residues. The germline gives CDR1 LGHDT, CDR2 YNNKEL (reference sequence). V lost 4 bases and J lost 3, with 12 bases in between. CDR3 residues: CASSPSDSDTEAFF. DNA for the CDR3: TGTGCCAGCAGCCCATCGGACAGCGACACTGAAGCTTTCTTT.